The present entry profiles one T cell receptor beta chain with its context. The antigen is unknown. This sample was included in a study of T cell repertoires in cytomegalovirus infection. Study-level points and caveats: Ex vivo, HLA-C-restricted CMV-specific TCR beta clonotypes prevailed over the rest of the response.

One entry per CDR3 protein, called by TCRdb with MiXCR from the reads. In the table there are 350,000 to 450,000 distinct CDR3 sequences, 18% of which are singletons. The germline CDR1 and CDR2 sequences are SGHTA and FQGNSA. V lost 5 bases and J lost 6, with 10 bases in between. This CDR3 is built from 13 residues. Sequenced input: PBMCs. The genes are TRBV7-2 and TRBJ2-2; D is unresolved. The receptor was derived from a human donor in good health (CMV status not recorded). Some clones in this sample may be carry-over from other donors' samples. As DNA, the CDR3 is TGTGCCAGCAGCCACCGGAGTCCCGGGGAGCTGTTTTTT. Translating it yields CASSHRSPGELFF.